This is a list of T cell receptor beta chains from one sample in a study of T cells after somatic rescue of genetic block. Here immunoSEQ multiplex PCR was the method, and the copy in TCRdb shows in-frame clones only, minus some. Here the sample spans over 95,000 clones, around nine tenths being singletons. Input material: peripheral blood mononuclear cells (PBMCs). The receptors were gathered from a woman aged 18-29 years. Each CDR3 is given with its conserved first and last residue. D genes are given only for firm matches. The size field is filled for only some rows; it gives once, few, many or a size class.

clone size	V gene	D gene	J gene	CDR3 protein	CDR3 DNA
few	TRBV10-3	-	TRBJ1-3	CAISPGDTIYF	TGTGCCATCAGCCCCGGGGACACCATATATTTT
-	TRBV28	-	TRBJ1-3	CASSFRGGRRGNTIYF	TGTGCCAGCAGTTTCCGAGGGGGACGGAGAGGAAACACCATATATTTT
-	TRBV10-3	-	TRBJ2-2	CAINLSAGELFF	TGTGCCATCAATCTTAGCGCCGGGGAGCTGTTTTTT
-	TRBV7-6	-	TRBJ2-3	CASSPRIADTQYF	TGTGCCAGCAGCCCCCGGATTGCAGATACGCAGTATTTT
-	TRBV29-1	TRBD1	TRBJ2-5	CSIATGGISKWQETQYF	TGCAGCATCGCGACAGGGGGAATTTCGAAGTGGCAAGAGACCCAGTACTTC
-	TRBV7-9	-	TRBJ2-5	CASSLRRDYQETQYF	TGTGCCAGCAGCTTACGTAGGGACTACCAAGAGACCCAGTACTTC
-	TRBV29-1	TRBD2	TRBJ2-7	CSVRTSGEGEQYF	TGCAGCGTTCGGACTAGCGGGGAGGGCGAGCAGTACTTC
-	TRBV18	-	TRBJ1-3	CASSLQSRGNTGNTIYF	TGTGCCAGCTCACTGCAGTCTCGGGGGAATACTGGAAACACCATATATTTT
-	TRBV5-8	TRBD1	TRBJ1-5	CASSPGTGGFGQPQHF	TGTGCCAGCAGTCCCGGGACAGGGGGCTTTGGTCAGCCCCAGCATTTT
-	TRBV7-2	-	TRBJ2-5	CASSLDMGAVQETQYF	TGTGCCAGCAGCTTAGATATGGGCGCCGTACAAGAGACCCAGTACTTC
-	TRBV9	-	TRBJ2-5	CASSVDPLGGRRETQYF	TGTGCCAGCAGCGTAGACCCTTTGGGGGGGCGACGGGAGACCCAGTACTTC
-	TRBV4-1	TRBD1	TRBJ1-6	CASSHHPGQGDNSPLHF	TGCGCCAGCAGCCACCACCCGGGACAGGGAGATAATTCACCCCTCCACTTT
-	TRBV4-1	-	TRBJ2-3	CASSQPSSRANTDTQYF	TGCGCCAGCAGCCAACCGTCGTCGAGGGCGAACACAGATACGCAGTATTTT
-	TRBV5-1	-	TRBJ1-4	CASSLEQEVEKLFF	TGCGCCAGCAGCTTGGAGCAGGAGGTTGAAAAACTGTTTTTT
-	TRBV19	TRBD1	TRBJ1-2	CASSARDRGTYGYTF	TGTGCCAGTAGTGCCCGGGACAGGGGTACCTATGGCTACACCTTC
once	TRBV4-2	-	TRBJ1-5	CASSHGGSNQPQHF	TGTGCCAGCAGCCACGGGGGGAGCAATCAGCCCCAGCATTTT
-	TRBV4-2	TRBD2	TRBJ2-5	CASSQGAGGPETQYF	TGTGCCAGCAGCCAAGGGGCGGGGGGGCCCGAGACCCAGTACTTC
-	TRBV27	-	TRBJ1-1	CASGPGPWSGEAFF	TGTGCCAGCGGGCCGGGACCTTGGAGCGGGGAAGCTTTCTTT
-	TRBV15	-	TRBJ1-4	CATSRDSGGGNEKLFF	TGTGCCACCAGCAGAGATTCGGGAGGAGGTAATGAAAAACTGTTTTTT
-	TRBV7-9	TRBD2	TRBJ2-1	CASSLEMRGVTYNEQFF	TGTGCCAGCAGCTTAGAGATGCGGGGGGTAACCTACAATGAGCAGTTCTTC
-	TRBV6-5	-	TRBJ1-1	CASSLDRHEAFF	TGTGCCAGCAGCCTGGACAGACATGAAGCTTTCTTT
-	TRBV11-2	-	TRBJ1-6	CASSLSLQGISPLHF	TGTGCCAGCAGCCTCAGTCTCCAGGGGATTTCACCCCTCCACTTT
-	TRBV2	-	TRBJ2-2	CASSGGLGILRPGELFF	TGTGCCAGCAGTGGAGGACTGGGAATCCTTCGCCCCGGGGAGCTGTTTTTT
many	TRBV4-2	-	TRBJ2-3	CAIRRGTDTQYF	TGTGCCATACGCAGGGGCACAGATACGCAGTATTTT
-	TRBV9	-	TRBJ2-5	CASSVGSRGFVETQYF	TGTGCCAGCAGCGTAGGTAGTAGGGGGTTTGTTGAGACCCAGTACTTC
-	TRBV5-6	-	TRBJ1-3	CASSLVVLGGSGNTIYF	TGTGCCAGCAGCTTGGTGGTGTTAGGAGGCTCTGGAAACACCATATATTTT
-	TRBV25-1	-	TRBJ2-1	CASSADSYNEQFF	TGTGCCAGCAGTGCTGACAGTTACAATGAGCAGTTCTTC
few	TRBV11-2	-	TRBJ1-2	CASSATPGLDGYTF	TGTGCCAGCAGCGCAACACCGGGACTTGATGGCTACACCTTC
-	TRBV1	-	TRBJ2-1	CTSSQTLSYNEQFF	TGCACCAGCAGCCAAACTCTCTCCTACAATGAGCAGTTCTTC
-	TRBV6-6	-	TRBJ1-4	CASAAGGAYEKLFF	TGTGCCAGCGCTGCAGGAGGGGCTTATGAAAAACTGTTTTTT
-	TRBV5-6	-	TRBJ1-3	CASSLDGYSGNTIYF	TGTGCCAGCAGCTTGGACGGGTACTCTGGAAACACCATATATTTT
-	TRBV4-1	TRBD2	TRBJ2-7	CASSQGGGKPYEQYF	TGCGCCAGCAGCCAAGGGGGGGGGAAACCCTACGAGCAGTACTTC
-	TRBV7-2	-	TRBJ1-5	CASSPSWGGGGNQPQHF	TGTGCCAGCAGCCCAAGTTGGGGGGGAGGCGGCAATCAGCCCCAGCATTTT
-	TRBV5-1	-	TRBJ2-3	CASSPIRDHTDTQYF	TGCGCCAGCAGCCCGATTAGGGACCACACAGATACGCAGTATTTT
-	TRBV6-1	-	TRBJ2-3	CASSGRHRLSSTDTQYF	TGTGCCAGCAGTGGTCGACACCGCCTCTCTAGCACAGATACGCAGTATTTT
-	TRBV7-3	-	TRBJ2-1	CASSPRERVVYNEQFF	TGTGCCAGCAGCCCCCGGGAGCGGGTGGTCTACAATGAGCAGTTCTTC
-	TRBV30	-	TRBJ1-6	CAWSVQEGYNSPLHF	TGTGCCTGGAGTGTACAAGAAGGGTATAATTCACCCCTCCACTTT
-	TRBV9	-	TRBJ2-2	CASSVEGPGGELFF	TGTGCCAGCAGCGTAGAGGGACCAGGCGGGGAGCTGTTTTTT
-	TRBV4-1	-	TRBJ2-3	CASSQPAASTDTQYF	TGCGCCAGCAGCCAACCGGCAGCCAGCACAGATACGCAGTATTTT
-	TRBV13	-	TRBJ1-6	CASSLGQKNNSPLHF	TGTGCCAGCAGCTTAGGACAGAAGAATAATTCACCCCTCCACTTT
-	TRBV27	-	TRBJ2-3	CASSLWQGGPQGTQYF	TGTGCCAGCAGTTTATGGCAGGGGGGCCCCCAGGGTACGCAGTATTTT
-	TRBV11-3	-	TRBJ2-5	CASSQGGAQETQYF	TGTGCCAGCAGCCAAGGGGGGGCCCAAGAGACCCAGTACTTC
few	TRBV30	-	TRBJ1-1	CALGRGAEAFF	TGTGCCCTTGGGCGAGGGGCGGAAGCTTTCTTT
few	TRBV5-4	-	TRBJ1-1	CASSLGPSRVSAEAFF	TGTGCCAGCAGCTTGGGGCCTTCCAGGGTGTCCGCTGAAGCTTTCTTT
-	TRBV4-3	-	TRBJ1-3	CASSVLSGNTIYF	TGCGCCAGCAGCGTCCTCTCTGGAAACACCATATATTTT
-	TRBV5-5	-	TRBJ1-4	CASSFLRDGREKLFF	TGTGCCAGCAGCTTCCTGCGGGATGGGCGGGAAAAACTGTTTTTT
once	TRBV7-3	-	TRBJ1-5	CASSLMNNQPQHF	TGTGCCAGCAGCTTGATGAACAATCAGCCCCAGCATTTT
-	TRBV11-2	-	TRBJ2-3	CASSLDMQAQNTQYF	TGTGCCAGCAGCTTAGATATGCAGGCGCAAAATACGCAGTATTTT
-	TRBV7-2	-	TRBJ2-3	CASSPIGATDTQYF	TGTGCCAGCAGCCCCATCGGGGCCACAGATACGCAGTATTTT
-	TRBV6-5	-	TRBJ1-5	CASSPRGGGRQPQHF	TGTGCCAGCAGTCCCCGAGGGGGGGGAAGACAGCCCCAGCATTTT
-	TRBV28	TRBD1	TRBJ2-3	CASSSGGQDTQYF	TGTGCCAGCAGTTCAGGGGGCCAAGATACGCAGTATTTT
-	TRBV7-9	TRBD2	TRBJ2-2	CASSTGGAGELFF	TGTGCCAGCAGTACGGGGGGAGCCGGGGAGCTGTTTTTT
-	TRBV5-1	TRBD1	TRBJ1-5	CASSPGQGRMGNQPQHF	TGCGCCAGCAGCCCGGGACAGGGTAGGATGGGCAATCAGCCCCAGCATTTT
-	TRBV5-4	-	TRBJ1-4	CASSSDPTGNEKLFF	TGTGCCAGCAGCTCGGACCCGACGGGTAATGAAAAACTGTTTTTT
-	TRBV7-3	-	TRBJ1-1	CASSDYRVYTEAFF	TGTGCCAGCAGCGACTACAGGGTCTACACTGAAGCTTTCTTT